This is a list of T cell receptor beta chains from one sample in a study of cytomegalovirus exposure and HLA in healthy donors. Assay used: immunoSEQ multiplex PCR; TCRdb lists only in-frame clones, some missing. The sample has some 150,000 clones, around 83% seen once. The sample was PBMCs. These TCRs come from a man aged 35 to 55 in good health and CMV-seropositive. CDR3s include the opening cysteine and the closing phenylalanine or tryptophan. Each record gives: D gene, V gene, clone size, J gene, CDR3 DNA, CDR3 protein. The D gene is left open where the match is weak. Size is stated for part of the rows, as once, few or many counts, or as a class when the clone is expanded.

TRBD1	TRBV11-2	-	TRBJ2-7	TGTGCCAGCAGCTTAAAGACAGGGGCCGAGCAGTACTTC	CASSLKTGAEQYF
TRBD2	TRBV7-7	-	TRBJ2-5	TGTGCTAGCAGCACTCTAGCGGAAGAGACCCAGTACTTC	CASSTLAEETQYF
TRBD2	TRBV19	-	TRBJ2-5	TGTGCCAGTAGGCCCGGGAGGAGAGAGACCCAGTACTTC	CASRPGRRETQYF
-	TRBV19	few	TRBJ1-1	TGTGCCAGTAGTATAGGGCAGTCGCACACTGAAGCTTTCTTT	CASSIGQSHTEAFF
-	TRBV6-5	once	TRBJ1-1	TGTGCCAGCAGTTACTCGGGCTACACTGAAGCTTTCTTT	CASSYSGYTEAFF
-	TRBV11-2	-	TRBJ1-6	TGTGCCAGCAGCTTAGTGCGAACAGGGCATTATTCACCCCTCCACTTT	CASSLVRTGHYSPLHF
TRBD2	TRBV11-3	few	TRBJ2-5	TGTGCCAGCACCGCCGGGGGGGCGACCAATCAAGAGACCCAGTACTTC	CASTAGGATNQETQYF
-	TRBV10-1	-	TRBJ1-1	TGCGCCAGCAGTGAGTCGGGGCGGAGAAACACTGAAGCTTTCTTT	CASSESGRRNTEAFF
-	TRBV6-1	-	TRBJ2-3	TGTGCCAGCACCCGAGGAGGAGTGACAGATACGCAGTATTTT	CASTRGGVTDTQYF
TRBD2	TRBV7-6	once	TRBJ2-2	TGTGCCAGCAGCTTACTAGCGGGAGGGCCGTACACCGGGGAGCTGTTTTTT	CASSLLAGGPYTGELFF